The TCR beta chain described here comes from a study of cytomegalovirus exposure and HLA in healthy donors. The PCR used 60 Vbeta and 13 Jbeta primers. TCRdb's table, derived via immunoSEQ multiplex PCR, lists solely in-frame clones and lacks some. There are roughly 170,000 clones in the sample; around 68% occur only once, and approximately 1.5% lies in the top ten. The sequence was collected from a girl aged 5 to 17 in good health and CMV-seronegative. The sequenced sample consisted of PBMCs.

The CDR3 reads CASSQTGTGDSPLHF. The CDR3 DNA is TGTGCCAGCAGTCAAACCGGGACAGGAGATTCACCCCTCCACTTT. The V call is TRBV6-6, the J call TRBJ1-6; 8 nucleotides line up with TRBD1. V lost 5 bases to trimming and J lost 8 bases; unmatched junction nucleotides: 8. The CDR3 sequence is 15 residues long. Germline V gene data show CDR1 as MNHNY and CDR2 as SVGAGI (reference sequence).